The next 27 T cell receptor beta chains were all read from a single sample in a study of resident and recirculating memory T cells in vitiligo. Measured with immunoSEQ multiplex PCR; TCRdb has only the in-frame clones, and not every one. The sample lists tens of thousands of clones, just over 90% occurring once. What was sequenced was blood. The receptors stem from a male donor with vitiligo.

J is TRBJ2-7 and V is TRBV6-5; TRBD2 matches 13 bases. With V trimmed by 4 bases and J by 2 bases, 5 bases remained unmatched. This CDR3 is 16 amino acids long. CDR1 MNHEY and CDR2 SVGAGI come from the germline V gene. The CDR3 protein is CASSSRLAGGTYEQYF. As DNA, the CDR3 is TGTGCCAGCAGTTCCCGACTAGCGGGGGGAACCTACGAGCAGTACTTC.

The chain recombines TRBV5-8 with TRBJ1-5, with TRBD1 identical over 7 bases. In germline, CDR1 is SGHTS, CDR2 YDEGEE. The length of the CDR3 is 19 residues. V gave up 0 bases and J gave up 0 bases; unmatched junction bases: 12. This chain's CDR3 is CASSLEGQSFLDSNQPQHF. CDR3 sequence (DNA): TGTGCCAGCAGCTTGGAGGGACAGAGCTTTCTCGATAGCAATCAGCCCCAGCATTTT.

The chain employs TRBV27 and TRBJ2-1, with 10 positions matching TRBD2. With 6 bases clipped from V and 9 bases from J, the junction kept 8 bases outside the gene matches. Germline V gene data show CDR1 as MNHEY and CDR2 as SMNVEV (reference sequence). This CDR3 is built from 14 residues. CDR3: CASRISGGLGEQFF. The CDR3 DNA follows: TGTGCCAGCAGAATTAGCGGGGGGCTCGGTGAGCAGTTCTTC.

The V and J genes are TRBV29-1 and TRBJ1-2; possibly TRBD1 for D (5 bases). Germline lookup yields CDR1 SQVTM and CDR2 ANQGSEA. V lost 6 bases and J 4 bases, leaving 18 bases between the germline ends. This CDR3 region has 14 residues. CDR3 DNA sequence: TGCAGCGTCCCGAGAGAAGGGGCCGCCTATGGCTACACCTTC. This gives the protein CSVPREGAAYGYTF.

The chain carries TRBV18 and TRBJ1-1; 7 bases fit TRBD1. The ends lost 3 bases at V and 2 bases at J; junction bases unmatched: 9. The V gene's germline CDR1 is KGHSH and CDR2 LQKENI. The CDR3 is made up of 16 amino acids. The CDR3 loop is CASSPFEGGLNTEAFF. The DNA for the CDR3 is TGTGCCAGCTCACCGTTCGAAGGGGGCCTCAACACTGAAGCTTTCTTT.

The V and J genes are TRBV7-2 and TRBJ2-3, with TRBD2 matching 8 bases. This CDR3 region has 15 residues. CDR1 and CDR2 (germline): SGHTA, FQGNSA. Germline trimming cut 2 bases from V and 4 bases from J; bases unmatched to any gene: 5. CDR3 nucleotides: TGTGCCAGCAGCTTAAGTAGCGGGGCCGCAGATACGCAGTATTTT. Amino acid sequence: CASSLSSGAADTQYF.

The table lists this clone with a few counts. This rearrangement joins TRBV9 to TRBJ1-1, with 9 bases fitting TRBD1. Germline V gives CDR1 SGDLS, CDR2 YYNGEE. The CDR3 extends over 16 amino acids. With 2 bases clipped from V and 0 bases from J, the junction kept 5 bases outside the gene matches. The CDR3 loop reads CASSVGTGTMNTEAFF. Written as DNA, the CDR3 is TGTGCCAGCAGCGTCGGGACAGGGACAATGAACACTGAAGCTTTCTTT.

The CDR3 protein is CASSLEGRGSTDTQYF. The CDR3, as DNA: TGCGCCAGCAGCTTGGAAGGCAGGGGGTCCACAGATACGCAGTATTTT. V usage is TRBV5-1 and J usage is TRBJ2-3; 7 nucleotides agree with TRBD1. Germline V gene lookup returns CDR1 SGHRS and CDR2 YFSETQ. The trim removed 0 bases at V and 2 bases at J, leaving 6 bases unmatched. The CDR3 runs to 16 residues.

This rearrangement joins TRBV5-1 to TRBJ2-1; TRBD1 matches 7 bases. The CDR3 covers 17 residues. With V trimmed by 0 bases and J by 3 bases, 9 bases remained unmatched. Germline loops: CDR1 SGHRS, CDR2 YFSETQ. The CDR3 is CASSLGDNPGGYNEQFF. DNA for the CDR3: TGCGCCAGCAGCTTGGGGGACAACCCAGGGGGCTACAATGAGCAGTTCTTC.

The chain joins TRBV6-5 to TRBJ1-6; D uncertain. From germline, CDR1 is MNHEY and CDR2 SVGAGI. Trimming took off 7 bases at V and 0 bases at J, with 10 bases between the two ends. The CDR3 loop spans 15 amino acids. The CDR3 reads CASKPGYSYNSPLHF. The CDR3 region has the DNA TGTGCCAGCAAACCAGGTTACTCCTATAATTCACCCCTCCACTTT.

The V and J genes are TRBV9 and TRBJ2-2, with 7 bases identical to TRBD2. V lost 4 bases, J lost 7 bases, and 10 bases stayed unmatched. The CDR3 is made up of 15 amino acids. From germline, CDR1 is SGDLS and CDR2 YYNGEE. CDR3 in DNA: TGTGCCAGCAGCCCCCGGGGGGATGGAGGCGGGGAGCTGTTTTTT. Translating it yields CASSPRGDGGGELFF.

This clone was observed a handful of times. The genes are TRBV10-3 and TRBJ1-1, with 7 positions matching TRBD1. This CDR3 contains 15 residues. The ends lost 3 bases at V and 2 bases at J; junction bases unmatched: 6. Germline V gene lookup returns CDR1 ENHRY and CDR2 SYGVKD. The CDR3 bases are TGTGCCATCAGTGATTTCGACAGGGTAAACACTGAAGCTTTCTTT. Its protein is CAISDFDRVNTEAFF.

The rearrangement joins TRBV13 to TRBJ2-3; D is possibly TRBD2 (6 bases). CDR3 length: 14 amino acids. V was trimmed by 1 base and J by 5 bases, leaving 10 bases between them. Germline lookup yields CDR1 PRHDT and CDR2 FYEKMQ (reference sequence). Written as DNA, the CDR3 is TGTGCCAGCAGCTTAGTAACGGGGGTAGATACGCAGTATTTT. This encodes CASSLVTGVDTQYF.

The chain carries TRBV19 and TRBJ2-7; D unclear. V lost 7 bases, J lost 4 bases, and 17 bases lay in between. The CDR3 spans 14 residues. Per the germline V gene, CDR1 is LNHDA and CDR2 is SQIVND (reference sequence). CDR3 region: CASKSAHLDYEQYF. In DNA form, the CDR3 reads TGTGCCAGTAAGTCGGCCCACCTAGATTACGAGCAGTACTTC. Supplemented by reference TRBV19 and TRBJ2-7, the full variable domain reads DGGITQSPKYLFRKEGQNVTLSCEQNLNHDAMYWYRQDPGQGLRLIYYSQIVNDFQKGDIAEGYSVSREKKESFPLTVTSAQKNPTAFYLCASKSAHLDYEQYFGPGTRLTVT.

This chain uses TRBV19 with TRBJ2-7; 11 bases line up with TRBD1. The CDR3 has 15 residues. The junction had 5 bases not matched to a gene; V was cut back by 6 bases and J by 1 base. CDR1 and CDR2 from the germline V gene are LNHDA and SQIVND (reference sequence). CDR3 coding DNA: TGTGCCAGTAGAAGGGGGACAGGGGGGTCCTACGAGCAGTACTTC. Translated: CASRRGTGGSYEQYF. Complete variable domain (other parts from reference TRBV19 and TRBJ2-7): DGGITQSPKYLFRKEGQNVTLSCEQNLNHDAMYWYRQDPGQGLRLIYYSQIVNDFQKGDIAEGYSVSREKKESFPLTVTSAQKNPTAFYLCASRRGTGGSYEQYFGPGTRLTVT.

This clone was found many times. The chain joins TRBV5-1 to TRBJ2-7; 7 bases line up with TRBD1. The CDR3 contains 15 residues. Germline lookup yields CDR1 SGHRS and CDR2 YFSETQ. Germline trimming cut 2 bases from V and 0 bases from J; bases unmatched to any gene: 5. This CDR3 is CASSLQGRGSYEQYF. CDR3 DNA sequence: TGCGCCAGCAGCTTACAGGGGCGAGGCTCCTACGAGCAGTACTTC. The entire variable domain, with the rest obtained from reference TRBV5-1 and TRBJ2-7, is as follows: KAGVTQTPRYLIKTRGQQVTLSCSPISGHRSVSWYQQTPGQGLQFLFEYFSETQRNKGNFPGRFSGRQFSNSRSEMNVSTLELGDSALYLCASSLQGRGSYEQYFGPGTRLTVT.

The V and J genes are TRBV5-6 and TRBJ1-2; D not certain. The germline CDR1 and CDR2 sequences are SGHDT and YYEEEE. V lost 4 bases, J lost 9 bases, and 16 bases lay in between. CDR3 length equals 13 residues. CDR3 DNA sequence: TGTGCCAGCAGCCCTGGGTCCTACGGGAGCTACACCTTC. This codes for CASSPGSYGSYTF.

This sequence joins TRBV29-1 and TRBJ1-1; D might be TRBD1 (5 bases). Deletions cut 4 bases from V and 3 bases from J, with 9 bases between. Germline CDR1 SQVTM, CDR2 ANQGSEA. The CDR3 totals 12 residues. CDR3 amino acids: CSVARADTEAFF. CDR3 nucleotides: TGCAGCGTTGCCAGGGCGGACACTGAAGCTTTCTTT.

The V gene is TRBV5-1, the J gene TRBJ2-7; D possibly corresponds to TRBD1 (6 bases). This CDR3 region has 14 residues. V shed 0 bases and J shed 0 bases, with 7 bases lying between them. Looked up from germline, CDR1 is SGHRS and CDR2 is YFSETQ. CDR3 protein: CASSLGDTSYEQYF. CDR3 DNA: TGCGCCAGCAGCTTGGGGGACACCTCCTACGAGCAGTACTTC.

The chain recombines TRBV4-3 with TRBJ1-5, with D hard to call. Germline V gene data show CDR1 as LGHNA and CDR2 as YSLEER. Between the trimmed V and J ends, which lost 0 bases and 6 bases, there was a span of 9 bases. This CDR3 is built from 14 residues. CDR3 amino acids: CASSQDSWSQPQHF. DNA for the CDR3: TGCGCCAGCAGCCAAGATAGTTGGAGTCAGCCCCAGCATTTT.

V is TRBV4-1 and J is TRBJ1-2; D may be TRBD1 (5 bases). Germline V gene sequence: CDR1 MGHRA, CDR2 YSYEKL. The V gene lost 3 bases and the J gene lost 8 bases, with 19 bases spanning the gap. The CDR3 is 15 residues long. Here the CDR3 reads CASSQRRGAGEGYTF. CDR3 DNA sequence: TGCGCCAGCAGCCAGAGGAGGGGAGCCGGAGAAGGCTACACCTTC.

The V call is TRBV7-9, the J call TRBJ2-5; D not certain. This CDR3 is built from 14 residues. Germline CDR1 SEHNR, CDR2 FQNEAQ (reference sequence). Deletions cut 2 bases from V and 3 bases from J, with 10 bases between. CDR3 coding DNA: TGTGCCAGCAGCTTAATGCGGCAGAAAGAGACCCAGTACTTC. The encoded protein is CASSLMRQKETQYF.

The gene calls are TRBV6-1 and TRBJ1-3; TRBD1 might be the D (6 bases). In germline, CDR1 is MNHNS, CDR2 SASEGT. The CDR3 is 16 amino acids. Trimming stripped 2 bases from V and 4 bases from J, with 15 bases between. CDR3 in amino acids: CASSEPRGAKGNTIYF. For the CDR3, the DNA is TGTGCCAGCAGTGAACCTCGGGGGGCGAAAGGAAACACCATATATTTT.

This rearrangement joins TRBV7-3 to TRBJ1-1, with D unresolved. Trimming removed 0 bases from V and 4 bases from J, with 9 bases in between. Germline V CDR1 and CDR2: SGHTA, FQGTGA. The CDR3 covers 14 residues. As DNA, the CDR3 is TGTGCCAGCAGCTTAACCGCAGGAACCACTGAAGCTTTCTTT. It encodes CASSLTAGTTEAFF. The entire variable domain, with the rest obtained from reference TRBV7-3 and TRBJ1-1, is as follows: GAGVSQTPSNKVTEKGKYVELRCDPISGHTALYWYRQSLGQGPEFLIYFQGTGAADDSGLPNDRFFAVRPEGSVSTLKIQRTERGDSAVYLCASSLTAGTTEAFFGQGTRLTVV.

This clone appeared a few times. The rearrangement uses TRBV5-6 and TRBJ2-7; perhaps TRBD1 as D (6 bases). The V gene's germline CDR1 is SGHDT and CDR2 YYEEEE. The CDR3 runs 17 residues. V gave up 0 bases and J gave up 5 bases, with 21 bases separating them. The CDR3 nucleotides are TGTGCCAGCAGCTTGGACCTGGGGGCTTCTTCTTTGAACGAGCAGTACTTC. Protein sequence: CASSLDLGASSLNEQYF.

The chain joins TRBV6-1 to TRBJ1-2; D not resolved. V was trimmed by 6 bases and J by 2 bases, leaving 16 bases between them. CDR1 MNHNS and CDR2 SASEGT come from the germline V gene. The CDR3 has 15 amino acids. Here the CDR3 reads CASSETRLGNYGYTF. The CDR3 DNA follows: TGTGCCAGCAGCGAGACTCGACTAGGGAACTATGGCTACACCTTC.

This clone was observed once. The chain uses TRBV28 and TRBJ1-6; 9 bases match TRBD1. This CDR3 contains 15 residues. Per the germline V gene, CDR1 is MDHEN and CDR2 is SYDVKM. J was trimmed by 7 bases and V by 6 bases; bases with no gene match: 7. As DNA, the CDR3 is TGTGCCAGCAGCCTCCCACAGGGGGCAAATTCACCCCTCCACTTT. Its protein product is CASSLPQGANSPLHF.